The next 8 T cell receptor beta chains were all read from a single sample in a study of T cell responses to AZD1222 COVID-19 vaccine. Data came from immunoSEQ multiplex PCR; TCRdb stores just in-frame clones and leaves some out. The repertoire includes fewer than 120,000 clones, roughly 90% of them detected once, and roughly 15% sits in the top ten. Sequenced material: peripheral blood, taken 28 days after the second AZD1222 dose. The receptors come from an adult who received the AZD1222 COVID-19 vaccine.

This chain joins TRBV20-1 and TRBJ2-3, with 9 bases matching TRBD2. This CDR3 comprises 14 residues. Germline V gives CDR1 DFQATT, CDR2 SNEGSKA (reference sequence). Trimming cost V 3 bases and J 4 bases; bases outside gene matches: 5. The CDR3 region has the DNA TGCAGTGCTAGTCGAGCGGGAGGCCCAGATACGCAGTATTTT. This gives the protein CSASRAGGPDTQYF.

The V and J genes are TRBV18 and TRBJ2-1; 7 bases are a match to TRBD1. The CDR3 is made up of 13 amino acids. From germline, CDR1 is KGHSH and CDR2 LQKENI. V was clipped by 6 bases and J by 8 bases; unmatched bases: 7. The CDR3: CASSRQGIDEQFF. In DNA, the CDR3 is TGTGCCAGCTCGCGACAGGGTATCGATGAGCAGTTCTTC.

V is TRBV5-1 and J is TRBJ1-3, with D hard to call. This CDR3 is 17 amino acids long. V lost 1 base and J 0 bases, leaving 14 bases between the germline ends. Germline loops: CDR1 SGHRS, CDR2 YFSETQ. CDR3 loop: CASSLSSGSSSGNTIYF. CDR3 nucleotides: TGCGCCAGCAGCTTGTCCTCGGGATCTAGCTCTGGAAACACCATATATTTT.

The chain links TRBV6-5 to TRBJ1-2, with a weak D call TRBD1 (5 bases). The CDR3 totals 15 residues. Germline-derived CDR1 and CDR2 are MNHEY and SVGAGI. V lost 0 bases, J lost 8 bases, and 16 bases lay in between. The CDR3 sequence: CASSYSGHPSEGYTF. CDR3 DNA sequence: TGTGCCAGCAGTTACTCCGGACACCCCTCGGAGGGCTACACCTTC.

This chain connects TRBV28 to TRBJ2-3; 8 nucleotides line up with TRBD2. After removal of 2 bases from V and 1 base from J, the junction contained 2 bases not matched to a gene. Germline V gene sequence: CDR1 MDHEN, CDR2 SYDVKM. CDR3 length: 15 amino acids. In nucleotides, the CDR3 is TGTGCCAGCAGTTTAGGTAGCGGGGGCACAGATACGCAGTATTTT. Its translation is CASSLGSGGTDTQYF.

This sequence joins TRBV28 and TRBJ2-3; 7 positions match TRBD2. V lost 2 bases to trimming and J lost 3 bases; unmatched junction nucleotides: 5. CDR3 length: 15 amino acids. Germline CDR1 and CDR2: MDHEN and SYDVKM. The CDR3 DNA follows: TGTGCCAGCAGTTTACCTAGCGGAGCGACAGATACGCAGTATTTT. Its translation is CASSLPSGATDTQYF.

The chain combines TRBV5-1 with TRBJ2-7, with TRBD1 identical over 7 bases. V shed 0 bases, J shed 1 base, and the junction held 1 base outside the gene matches. Germline V gene sequence: CDR1 SGHRS, CDR2 YFSETQ. This CDR3 comprises 14 residues. The CDR3 loop is CASSLAGGSYEQYF. The CDR3 coding sequence is TGCGCCAGCAGCTTGGCAGGGGGTTCCTACGAGCAGTACTTC. The full variable domain, completed using reference TRBV5-1 and TRBJ2-7, is KAGVTQTPRYLIKTRGQQVTLSCSPISGHRSVSWYQQTPGQGLQFLFEYFSETQRNKGNFPGRFSGRQFSNSRSEMNVSTLELGDSALYLCASSLAGGSYEQYFGPGTRLTVT.

This chain connects TRBV5-1 to TRBJ2-2; D call uncertain. Trimming shortened V by 1 base and J by 1 base, and 5 bases separated the two germline ends. Per germline, CDR1 SGHRS and CDR2 YFSETQ. CDR3 length: 14 amino acids. The CDR3: CASSLRQNTGELFF. The CDR3 DNA sequence: TGCGCCAGCAGCTTGAGGCAGAACACCGGGGAGCTGTTTTTT.